This TCR beta chain was identified in a study of T cells in Graves' hyperthyroidism and ophthalmopathy. Researchers amplified the TCR beta CDR3 regions from RNA transcripts. An initial round of RT-PCR targeting the TCR CDR3 relied on the HTBI primer set. TCRdb reprocessed the multiplex PCR reads via MiXCR and lists one record per CDR3 protein. Here the sample spans roughly 520,000 distinct CDR3 sequences, roughly 25% being singletons. This clonotype was picked up many times. Its antigen is still unknown. From germline, CDR1 is LNHDA and CDR2 SQIVND (reference sequence). The CDR3 loop spans 13 amino acids. The V and J ends lost 8 bases and 5 bases, in that order; junction bases with no gene match: 8. Study-level points and caveats: Stable hyperthyroidism and ophthalmopathy were separated using 13 V-J signatures. Ophthalmopathy, which appeared later, was predicted by the model a median roughly 6.5 months before onset. In the blood, most expanded thyroid clonotypes above 0.001 appeared as well.

Ophthalmopathy patients showed a Clinical Activity Score of at least 3, NOSPECS grade of at least 4 and duration under 3 months. The source is a woman aged 25 to 39 with Graves' ophthalmopathy. The chain links TRBV19 to TRBJ2-5, with 7 positions matching TRBD1. Sequenced: blood. CDR3 sequence reads: CASRQGFSETQYF. DNA for the CDR3: TGTGCCAGTCGACAGGGTTTTTCGGAGACCCAGTACTTC. The full variable domain, completed using reference TRBV19 and TRBJ2-5, is DGGITQSPKYLFRKEGQNVTLSCEQNLNHDAMYWYRQDPGQGLRLIYYSQIVNDFQKGDIAEGYSVSREKKESFPLTVTSAQKNPTAFYLCASRQGFSETQYFGPGTRLLVL.